A single sample gave rise to the 13 T cell receptor beta chains below, sequenced in a study of beta chain features in type 1 diabetes. Sequenced material consisted of expressed TCRB transcripts (all of the isolated RNA was reverse transcribed). The repertoire was sequenced with immunoSEQ multiplex PCR; TCRdb's copy has only in-frame clones and lacks some. The table lists nearly 350,000 clones, 8% of them singletons. The sequencing input was central memory CD4+ T cells from blood. Receptor source: a woman aged 18-35 years in good health.

This clone was picked up many times. In DNA form, the CDR3 reads TGTGCCAGCAGCTTAAGTAGGACGACAGGGAGCGAGCAGTACTTC. This encodes CASSLSRTTGSEQYF. The V and J genes are TRBV7-9 and TRBJ2-7, with 7 bases identical to TRBD1. With V trimmed by 2 bases and J by 6 bases, 10 bases remained unmatched. CDR3 length: 15 residues. Per germline, CDR1 SEHNR and CDR2 FQNEAQ (reference sequence).

This clone was detected ten times or more. The V and J genes are TRBV2 and TRBJ1-2; D uncertain. CDR1 is SNHLY and CDR2 is FYNNEI in the germline V gene. The CDR3 spans 12 residues. V lost 10 bases to trimming and J lost 8 bases, with 17 bases between them. The CDR3 loop reads CATAGPRAGYTF. Written as DNA, the CDR3 is TGTGCCACTGCCGGGCCTCGGGCGGGCTACACCTTC.

This clone turned up a few times. The chain links TRBV4-2 to TRBJ2-2; TRBD2 aligns across 10 bases. Trimming at V came to 4 bases and at J to 7 bases, leaving 15 bases not matched to a gene. This CDR3 contains 18 residues. The germline V gene has CDR1 LGHNA and CDR2 YNFKEQ. CDR3 sequence: CASSLETLAGGVGGELFF. In DNA form, the CDR3 reads TGTGCCAGCAGCCTAGAAACCTTAGCGGGAGGAGTAGGCGGGGAGCTGTTTTTT.

This clone was seen more than once but under ten times. The rearrangement joins TRBV10-3 to TRBJ2-3; perhaps TRBD2 as D (5 bases). The CDR3 loop spans 14 amino acids. CDR1 and CDR2 (germline): ENHRY, SYGVKD. Trimming removed 11 bases from V and 2 bases from J, with 17 bases in between. As DNA, the CDR3 is TGTGCCTCGACCTCGGGGATATACACAGATACGCAGTATTTT. Translating gives CASTSGIYTDTQYF.

This clone was observed a few times. The rearrangement links TRBV7-3 to TRBJ2-1, with a tentative D call TRBD1 (6 bases). The germline CDR1 and CDR2 sequences are SGHTA and FQGTGA. The V and J ends lost 2 bases and 5 bases respectively, with 13 bases between them. The CDR3 is 15 residues long. CDR3 sequence reads: CASSLSWDTHNEQFF. CDR3 sequence (DNA): TGTGCCAGCAGCTTATCCTGGGACACCCACAATGAGCAGTTCTTC.

The sample holds a few counts of this clone. V gene TRBV5-4 combines with J gene TRBJ2-3; 9 positions agree with TRBD2. V lost 1 base, J lost 2 bases, and 5 bases stayed unmatched. Germline values: CDR1 SGHNT, CDR2 YYREEE (reference sequence). There are 16 residues in the CDR3. The CDR3 loop reads CASSLLLAGNTDTQYF. The CDR3 nucleotides are TGTGCCAGCAGCTTGTTACTAGCGGGTAACACAGATACGCAGTATTTT.

This clone has a count of ten or more. The chain links TRBV6-5 to TRBJ2-3; 10 bases line up with TRBD2. The CDR3 sequence is 14 residues long. The germline gives CDR1 MNHEY, CDR2 SVGAGI. J gave up 4 bases and V 6 bases, and 4 bases lay outside the gene matches. CDR3 bases: TGTGCCAGCAGAGCGGGAGGGCGGGCAGATACGCAGTATTTT. The encoded protein is CASRAGGRADTQYF.

The sample holds a few counts of this clone. The V call is TRBV28, the J call TRBJ1-2; 9 bases map to TRBD1. The V gene end was trimmed by 6 bases and the J gene end by 3 bases; junction bases not matched to a gene: 8. The germline gives CDR1 MDHEN, CDR2 SYDVKM. This CDR3 spans 15 amino acids. CDR3 sequence reads: CASSQGQGRDYGYTF. DNA for the CDR3: TGTGCCAGCAGCCAAGGACAGGGGCGGGACTATGGCTACACCTTC.

The chain links TRBV7-9 to TRBJ1-3; D remains ambiguous. The CDR3 covers 17 residues. V lost 5 bases, J lost 0 bases, and 17 bases lay in between. CDR1 and CDR2 from the germline V gene are SEHNR and FQNEAQ (reference sequence). CDR3 residues: CASSPKDGQSSGNTIYF. The CDR3 nucleotides are TGTGCCAGCAGCCCAAAGGACGGCCAATCCTCTGGAAACACCATATATTTT. The entire variable domain, with the rest obtained from reference TRBV7-9 and TRBJ1-3, is as follows: DTGVSQNPRHKITKRGQNVTFRCDPISEHNRLYWYRQTLGQGPEFLTYFQNEAQLEKSRLLSDRFSAERPKGSFSTLEIQRTEQGDSAMYLCASSPKDGQSSGNTIYFGEGSWLTVV.

This clone has more than one count but fewer than ten. The chain couples TRBV27 to TRBJ2-1, with TRBD1 identical over 9 bases. The CDR3 loop spans 13 amino acids. V shed 6 bases and J 8 bases; nucleotides not matched to a gene: 5. Germline assignment: CDR1 MNHEY and CDR2 SMNVEV (reference sequence). This CDR3 is CASRTGGDDEQFF. The CDR3 nucleotides read TGTGCCAGCAGGACAGGGGGTGATGATGAGCAGTTCTTC.

The CDR3 protein is CASSLSFTDSYEQYF. The CDR3 DNA sequence: TGTGCCAGCAGCCTTTCCTTCACGGACTCCTACGAGCAGTACTTC. This chain connects TRBV7-3 to TRBJ2-7, with no clear D. The CDR3 runs to 15 residues. The germline CDR1 and CDR2 sequences are SGHTA and FQGTGA. Deletions cut 5 bases from V and 0 bases from J, with 14 bases between.

This clone appeared a few times. The chain combines TRBV19 with TRBJ2-2; TRBD2 matches 13 bases. The CDR3 has 14 amino acids. Trimming at V came to 8 bases and at J to 8 bases, leaving 5 bases not matched to a gene. Per germline, CDR1 LNHDA and CDR2 SQIVND (reference sequence). The CDR3: CASRWTSGSGELFF. The DNA of the CDR3 is TGTGCCAGTCGGTGGACTAGCGGGAGTGGGGAGCTGTTTTTT.

The chain couples TRBV7-8 to TRBJ1-5; D is undetermined. The CDR3 runs to 15 residues. Germline V gene sequence: CDR1 SGHVS, CDR2 FQNEAQ. Trimming stripped 2 bases from V and 0 bases from J, with 8 bases between. CDR3 region: CASSLLGGSNQPQHF. The DNA of the CDR3 is TGTGCCAGCAGCTTATTAGGAGGTAGCAATCAGCCCCAGCATTTT.